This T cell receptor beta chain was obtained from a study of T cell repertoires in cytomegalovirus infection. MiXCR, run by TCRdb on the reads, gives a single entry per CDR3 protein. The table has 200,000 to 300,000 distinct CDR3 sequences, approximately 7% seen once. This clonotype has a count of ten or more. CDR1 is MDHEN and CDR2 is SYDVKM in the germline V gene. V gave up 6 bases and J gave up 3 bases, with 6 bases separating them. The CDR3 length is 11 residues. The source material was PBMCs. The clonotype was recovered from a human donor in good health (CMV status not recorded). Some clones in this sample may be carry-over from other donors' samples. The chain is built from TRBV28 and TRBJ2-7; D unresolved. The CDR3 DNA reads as TGTGCCAGCAGCAAGGGCTACGAGCAGTACTTC. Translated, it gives CASSKGYEQYF.